This paragraph covers one TCR beta chain sequence. In this sample, this clonotype turned up many times. It lacks a known antigen. Base qualities are not provided; no much larger clone lies one nucleotide away. The sequencer listed for this sample is Illumina HiSeq 2500. TCR beta libraries were prepared by quantitative 5'-RACE with molecular barcodes. Under the source paper's analysis protocol: A new computational method based on a probabilistic model of VDJ rearrangement was used to identify disease-linked TCR variants. TCRdb cleaned the public reads at Q25 with fastp, built clones with MiXCR and kept in-frame beta chains. Rows with one shared CDR3 protein collapse into an entry with the most common genes and DNA. Here the V and J calls rest on TCRdb's processing, not on the authors' analysis. This sample is represented by about 250,000 distinct CDR3 sequences; 10% to 13% of them were singletons. The ten most abundant clones make up approximately 2.5% of the sample.

This sample was taken from a study of CD8 T cells in ankylosing spondylitis (dated 2017 in TCRdb). As for the study more broadly: T cell receptor beta repertoires were profiled in healthy donors and ankylosing spondylitis patients so that disease-linked TCR variants could be found. Peripheral blood was sampled, and synovial fluid was also collected from ankylosing spondylitis patients. In total, the full study cohort was made up of roughly 110 healthy donors and some 26 ankylosing spondylitis patients. Study-wide conclusions, independent of this receptor: The disease-linked clones were reported to be significantly enriched in matched synovial fluid samples from ankylosing spondylitis patients. A CD8+ phenotype was shown by the disease-linked clones, which were found at relatively low frequencies in peripheral blood. Blood from ankylosing spondylitis patients appeared to be characterized by a TCR beta motif composed of about 8 highly homologous amino acid variants. Some of the motif variants had been reported before in the synovial fluid and blood of reactive arthritis patients, a finding that suggests common disease-initiation mechanisms.

Spanning cysteine to phenylalanine, the CDR3 consists of 12 amino acids. This entry keeps only the CDR3 DNA: 36 bases, framed from base 1. V is clipped by 8 bases and J by 5 bases, and the sequence between their germline boundaries is 9 bases long. CDR1 MGHDK and CDR2 SYGVNS were looked up in the germline V gene. The chain is encoded by TRBV25-1 joined to TRBJ2-2, with no confident D gene call. Sequencing was carried out using blood, either unsorted or a sorted T cell fraction (not recorded which). This TCR derives from a male donor with ankylosing spondylitis or in good health (not recorded which). The CDR3 protein sequence reads: CASSGRTGELFF. At the DNA level, the sequence is TGTGCCAGCTCCGGACGAACCGGGGAGCTGTTTTTT.